This TCR beta chain comes out of a study of T cells in Graves' hyperthyroidism and ophthalmopathy. Regions amplified from RNA transcripts were the TCR beta CDR3 regions. The HTBI primer set was used in a first-round RT-PCR of the TCR CDR3. TCRdb passed the multiplex PCR reads through MiXCR, listing each CDR3 protein once. Of under 400,000 distinct CDR3 sequences in the sample, 20% to 30% were seen once. Points from the study as a whole: Clonotypes that were expanded in thyroid above 0.001 mostly appeared in blood too.

This CDR3 has 15 amino acids. Germline CDR1 and CDR2: MNHEY and SVGAGI. An absence of ophthalmopathy progression within 18 months meant stable Graves' hyperthyroidism. Uncontrolled infection, other autoimmune disease, pregnancy or lactation barred patients from enrollment. PBMCs were derived from about 10 ml fresh peripheral blood. Points on this clonotype: The target antigen is unknown. An end of the junction does not agree with germline; a read error may underlie this.

V and J are TRBV6-5 and TRBJ2-7; TRBD2 matches 9 bases. The source of this sequence is a man aged 45 to 65 with Graves' hyperthyroidism. The specimen sequenced was blood. CDR3 bases: TGTGCCAGCAGTCACTCCGCGGGAGGGCCGAACGAGCAGTACTTC. This gives the protein CASSHSAGGPNEQYF.